What follows are 7 T cell receptor beta chains derived from one specimen sequenced in a study of CD8 T cells in ankylosing spondylitis. TCRdb re-called the 5' RACE reads through MiXCR, storing one row per CDR3 protein. The data hold 90,000 to 100,000 distinct CDR3 sequences, with about 8.5% observed a single time. The specimen sequenced was blood, either unsorted or a sorted T cell fraction (not recorded which). These receptor sequences come from a male donor with ankylosing spondylitis or in good health (not recorded which).

This clonotype appeared a few times. J is TRBJ2-3 and V is TRBV5-1; TRBD1 aligns across 9 bases. Germline V lookup: CDR1 SGHRS, CDR2 YFSETQ. The V gene end was trimmed by 2 bases and the J gene end by 2 bases; junction bases not matched to a gene: 6. The CDR3 consists of 16 residues. As DNA, the CDR3 is TGCGCCAGCAGCTTCGGGGGACAGGGATACACAGATACGCAGTATTTT. Amino acids: CASSFGGQGYTDTQYF.

This clonotype has ten or more counts. V and J are TRBV12-3 or TRBV12-4 and TRBJ1-5, with D unclear. Trimming took off 6 bases at V and 0 bases at J, with 15 bases between the two ends. The CDR3 has 16 amino acids. As DNA, the CDR3 is TGTGCCAGCAGACCTGGGTCCGGGTTTAGCAATCAGCCCCAGCATTTT. Translating gives CASRPGSGFSNQPQHF.

Regarding this clonotype: Since a much larger clone is just one base distant, this may be a read error. V is TRBV6-2 or TRBV6-3 and J is TRBJ2-2, with 9 bases matching TRBD2. Germline V lookup: CDR1 MNHEY, CDR2 SVGEGT. The CDR3 loop spans 15 amino acids. V dropped 5 bases and J dropped 7; count of bases not matched to a gene: 8. CDR3 loop: CASSPTSGRVGELFF. CDR3 coding DNA: TGTGCCAGCAGTCCAACTAGCGGGCGAGTCGGGGAGCTGTTTTTT.

The chain employs TRBV18 and TRBJ1-5; 8 bases map to TRBD1. The CDR3 contains 14 residues. Germline V gene data show CDR1 as KGHSH and CDR2 as LQKENI. Trimming cost V 4 bases and J 10 bases; bases outside gene matches: 9. CDR3 protein: CASSLGQAGRPQHF. The CDR3 region has the DNA TGTGCCAGCTCACTGGGACAGGCGGGTCGTCCCCAGCATTTT. The complete variable domain, with remaining parts taken from reference TRBV18 and TRBJ1-5, reads NAGVMQNPRHLVRRRGQEARLRCSPMKGHSHVYWYRQLPEEGLKFMVYLQKENIIDESGMPKERFSAEFPKEGPSILRIQQVVRGDSAAYFCASSLGQAGRPQHFGDGTRLSIL.

In this sample, this clonotype turned up many times. The rearrangement links TRBV4-3 to TRBJ2-1, with D maybe TRBD1 (5 bases). Germline V CDR1 and CDR2: LGHNA, YSLEER. CDR3 size: 17 residues. Deletions cut 0 bases from V and 5 bases from J, with 17 bases between. The CDR3 protein is CASSQDRLKGYDNEQFF. CDR3 in DNA: TGCGCCAGCAGCCAAGATCGATTGAAGGGGTACGACAATGAGCAGTTCTTC.

This clonotype turned up a few times. This rearrangement joins TRBV6-1 to TRBJ2-6; tentatively, D is TRBD1 (6 bases). Germline V CDR1 and CDR2: MNHNS, SASEGT. V lost 6 bases and J 0 bases, leaving 6 bases between the germline ends. The length of the CDR3 is 14 residues. The CDR3 protein is CASRQGSGANVLTF. CDR3 in DNA: TGTGCCAGCAGACAGGGCTCTGGGGCCAACGTCCTGACTTTC.

This clonotype has ten or more counts. V and J are TRBV20-1 and TRBJ2-1; the match to TRBD2 covers 9 bases. Germline V gene lookup returns CDR1 DFQATT and CDR2 SNEGSKA (reference sequence). The CDR3 totals 15 residues. Germline trimming cut 5 bases from V and 3 bases from J; bases unmatched to any gene: 8. CDR3 sequence (DNA): TGCAGTGCTGTCCGCGCTAGCGGGGACTACAATGAGCAGTTCTTC. The encoded protein is CSAVRASGDYNEQFF.